These 2 T cell receptor beta chains came from one sample sequenced in a study of T cells after yellow fever vaccination (dated by TCRdb to the late 2010s). The treatment or condition label of this sample denotes: live attenuated yellow fever vaccine strain. The library was prepared using 5' RACE. The listed sequencing device is Illumina NovaSeq 6000. Using fastp at Q25 and MiXCR, TCRdb reprocessed the public reads and kept productive beta chains. A single entry per CDR3 protein holds the most common genes and DNA from its merged rows. The table for this sample lists 150,000 or so distinct CDR3 sequences; about a tenth of them were counted only once. The biggest ten clones account for roughly a third of the sample. This specimen was CD8+ T cells sorted from PBMCs, taken 45 days after the yellow fever booster vaccination. The receptors were gathered from a man younger than 35 who received the YFV17D yellow fever vaccine.

At least ten counts were recorded for this clonotype. This chain joins TRBV5-1 and TRBJ2-7; tentatively, D is TRBD2 (6 bases). Germline CDR1 and CDR2: SGHRS and YFSETQ. This CDR3 is 14 amino acids long. V lost 5 bases and J lost 2, with 14 bases in between. The CDR3 DNA reads TGCGCCAGCAGTACCCGAGCGGGCCCCTACGAGCAGTACTTC. It yields the protein CASSTRAGPYEQYF.

The chain combines TRBV7-7 with TRBJ2-5, with a possible D match to TRBD1 (5 bases). Germline V lookup: CDR1 SSHAT, CDR2 FNYEAQ (reference sequence). The CDR3 is 15 residues long. CDR3 in amino acids: CASLLEGAHQETQYF. The CDR3 DNA reads as TGTGCTAGCCTATTAGAAGGGGCCCACCAAGAGACCCAGTACTTC.